The TCR beta chain under discussion was sequenced for a study of blood T cell repertoires in COVID-19. Looking at the study overall: Sites across the United States, Italy and Spain contributed samples from acute and convalescent COVID-19. T cells, B-cell-depleted T cells, or PBMCs supplied cDNA or gDNA.

The CDR3 runs to 16 residues. Germline V gene lookup returns CDR1 SGHTA and CDR2 FQGNSA. With V trimmed by 4 bases and J by 2 bases, 9 bases remained unmatched. Authors' analysis steps: Amplification with reference gene primers provided the estimates of nucleated cell counts. Only in-frame clones appear in the TCRdb table, and some are missing; sequencing was by immunoSEQ multiplex PCR. Clonal size and the V and J genes are those of that table, whereas D and trimming came from the DNA. The sample records about 16,000 clones, roughly 91% being singletons. V usage is TRBV7-2 and J usage is TRBJ2-3, with TRBD2 matching 7 bases. The clonotype comes from a human donor in a cohort sampled during active COVID-19. Sample: peripheral blood. The CDR3 DNA reads as TGTGCCAGCAGCTCACCCCGGGGAGGGACCACAGATACGCAGTATTTT. Protein product: CASSSPRGGTTDTQYF.